This TCR beta chain was recovered during a study of blood T cell repertoires in COVID-19. Study-wide context: Samples taken during acute and convalescent COVID-19 were collected in the United States, Italy and Spain. T cells, B-cell-depleted T cells, or PBMCs provided the cDNA or gDNA that served as material.

Original processing methods: Estimates of nucleated cell counts were drawn from the amplification of reference gene primers. This table comes from immunoSEQ multiplex PCR, and its TCRdb copy is limited to in-frame clones, with some not included. Clonal size and the V and J genes are those of that table, whereas D and trimming came from the DNA. The sample lists around 170,000 clones; 90% were seen once. Per the germline V gene, CDR1 is SGHTA and CDR2 is FQGNSA. The CDR3 runs to 15 residues. The V end was cut by 3 bases, the J end by 0 bases, with 8 bases between. The clonotype originates from a man over 45 with acute or convalescent COVID-19. The chain joins TRBV7-2 to TRBJ2-2; D uncertain. Specimen: peripheral blood. The CDR3 protein is CASSFAPTNTGELFF. The CDR3 nucleotides are TGTGCCAGCAGCTTTGCGCCAACGAACACCGGGGAGCTGTTTTTT.